This is a list of T cell receptor beta chains from one sample in a study of OX40 agonist ivuxolimab in advanced cancers. Some clones are missing from TCRdb's copy, which holds only in-frame ones; the method was immunoSEQ multiplex PCR. The sample has 80,000 to 100,000 clones, roughly 90% seen once. Sequences were derived from CD4+ or CD8+ T cells sorted from blood, sampled in a trial of the OX40 agonist ivuxolimab. Source of these receptors: an adult with an advanced solid tumor such as melanoma, head and neck, liver or kidney cancer. Both conserved end residues are part of each CDR3. The order of the fields is CDR3 protein, CDR3 DNA, clone size, D gene, V gene, J gene. The D gene is left open where the match is weak. Size values are once, few and many counts, or a class for expanded clones, and some rows have none.

CDR3: CASSEVLREVYEQYF
DNA: TGTGCCAGCAGTGAAGTCTTGCGGGAGGTCTACGAGCAGTACTTC
size: .
D: TRBD2
V: TRBV6-1
J: TRBJ2-7

CDR3: CASSIGGTSGTEAFF
DNA: TGTGCCAGTAGTATCGGGGGGACTAGCGGCACTGAAGCTTTCTTT
size: .
D: .
V: TRBV19
J: TRBJ1-1

CDR3: CASSSTWQDGYTF
DNA: TGTGCCAGCAGCTCGACCTGGCAGGATGGCTACACCTTC
size: few
D: .
V: TRBV9
J: TRBJ1-2

CDR3: CASSLGQGWGTDTQYF
DNA: TGTGCCAGCAGCTTGGGACAGGGGTGGGGCACAGATACGCAGTATTTT
size: .
D: TRBD1
V: TRBV5-8
J: TRBJ2-3

CDR3: CASSQAQVQETQYF
DNA: TGCGCCAGCAGCCAAGCGCAGGTCCAAGAGACCCAGTACTTC
size: .
D: .
V: TRBV4-1
J: TRBJ2-5

CDR3: CASSYQSGSAQYF
DNA: TGTGCCAGCAGCTATCAATCCGGCTCCGCGCAGTATTTT
size: .
D: .
V: TRBV7-2
J: TRBJ2-3

CDR3: CASSPGTVYNSPLHF
DNA: TGTGCCAGCAGTCCCGGGACAGTCTATAATTCACCCCTCCACTTT
size: .
D: TRBD1
V: TRBV6-1
J: TRBJ1-6

CDR3: CASSRGTDTQYF
DNA: TGTGCCAGCAGCCGGGGAACAGATACGCAGTATTTT
size: .
D: .
V: TRBV5-6
J: TRBJ2-3

CDR3: CASKTGSSYNSPLHF
DNA: TGTGCCAGTAAGACGGGAAGCTCCTATAATTCACCCCTCCACTTT
size: .
D: .
V: TRBV19
J: TRBJ1-6

CDR3: CASLPRTTWNEQFF
DNA: TGTGCCAGCCTCCCGCGGACTACGTGGAATGAGCAGTTCTTC
size: .
D: .
V: TRBV2
J: TRBJ2-1

CDR3: CASSQVDNEQFF
DNA: TGTGCCAGCAGCCAAGTGGACAATGAGCAGTTCTTC
size: .
D: .
V: TRBV7-9
J: TRBJ2-1

CDR3: CASSKEDRVWNEQYF
DNA: TGTGCCAGCAGCAAAGAAGACAGGGTATGGAACGAGCAGTACTTC
size: .
D: TRBD1
V: TRBV5-4
J: TRBJ2-7

CDR3: CASSEAFTGYGYTF
DNA: TGTGCCAGCAGTGAAGCGTTTACAGGGTATGGCTACACCTTC
size: once
D: .
V: TRBV2
J: TRBJ1-2

CDR3: CASSEDRRETQYF
DNA: TGTGCCAGCAGTGAAGATCGTCGGGAGACCCAGTACTTC
size: .
D: .
V: TRBV2
J: TRBJ2-5

CDR3: CASSYHMNTEAFF
DNA: TGTGCCAGCAGCTACCATATGAACACTGAAGCTTTCTTT
size: .
D: .
V: TRBV6-6
J: TRBJ1-1

CDR3: CASSVSLWSSYNEQFF
DNA: TGTGCCAGCAGCGTCTCTCTTTGGAGCTCCTACAATGAGCAGTTCTTC
size: .
D: .
V: TRBV9
J: TRBJ2-1

CDR3: CASTPSGTLPHHQETQYF
DNA: TGTGCCAGCACCCCTAGCGGGACCCTACCGCACCACCAAGAGACCCAGTACTTC
size: .
D: TRBD2
V: TRBV27
J: TRBJ2-5

CDR3: CASRLLERSSYNEQFF
DNA: TGTGCCAGCAGGCTCTTGGAGCGGAGCTCCTACAATGAGCAGTTCTTC
size: few
D: .
V: TRBV5-6
J: TRBJ2-1

CDR3: CASSPHGQNPTEAFF
DNA: TGTGCCAGCAGCCCCCACGGGCAGAACCCCACTGAAGCTTTCTTT
size: .
D: .
V: TRBV5-4
J: TRBJ1-1

CDR3: CASSYRSTNTEAFF
DNA: TGTGCCAGCAGTTATCGGTCAACGAACACTGAAGCTTTCTTT
size: .
D: .
V: TRBV6-5
J: TRBJ1-1